A selection of T cell receptor beta chains follows, all from one sample in a study of T cells in tumors and immune-related adverse events. TCRdb's copy holds only in-frame clones and misses some; the assay was immunoSEQ multiplex PCR. The sample yields a few thousand clones, roughly 82% seen once. Sample: skin tissue, taken from a patient treated with anti-PD-1 therapy. The source of these receptors is a female donor with metastatic renal cell carcinoma. CDR3s include the opening cysteine and the closing phenylalanine or tryptophan. The D gene is left open where the match is weak. Some rows mark clone size as missing; the rest say once, few, many or name a class of expanded clone.

V gene: TRBV5-6; D gene: .; J gene: TRBJ1-6; clone size: .; CDR3 protein: CASSQGRFGSPLHF; CDR3 DNA: TGTGCCAGCAGCCAGGGGAGGTTCGGCTCACCCCTCCACTTT
V gene: TRBV19; D gene: .; J gene: TRBJ2-2; clone size: .; CDR3 protein: CASRTMANTGELFF; CDR3 DNA: TGTGCCAGTCGGACAATGGCGAACACCGGGGAGCTGTTTTTT
V gene: TRBV7-2; D gene: TRBD1; J gene: TRBJ1-1; clone size: .; CDR3 protein: CASSQWTGTEAFF; CDR3 DNA: TGTGCCAGCAGCCAATGGACAGGGACTGAAGCTTTCTTT
V gene: TRBV7-8; D gene: .; J gene: TRBJ2-6; clone size: .; CDR3 protein: CASSLGGSGANVLTF; CDR3 DNA: TGTGCCAGCAGCTTAGGAGGGTCTGGGGCCAACGTCCTGACTTTC
V gene: TRBV4-1; D gene: .; J gene: TRBJ2-4; clone size: .; CDR3 protein: CASSQDWGARGKNIQYF; CDR3 DNA: TGCGCCAGCAGCCAAGATTGGGGGGCTCGGGGCAAAAACATTCAGTACTTC
V gene: TRBV21-1; D gene: .; J gene: TRBJ1-1; clone size: .; CDR3 protein: CASSSRDREGTEAFF; CDR3 DNA: TGTGCCAGCAGCAGTCGGGACAGGGAGGGGACTGAAGCTTTCTTT
V gene: TRBV2; D gene: .; J gene: TRBJ2-3; clone size: .; CDR3 protein: CASSEAQGATDTQYF; CDR3 DNA: TGTGCCAGCAGTGAAGCGCAAGGGGCCACAGATACGCAGTATTTT
V gene: TRBV10-2; D gene: TRBD2; J gene: TRBJ2-1; clone size: .; CDR3 protein: CASSEYGLAGNNEQFF; CDR3 DNA: TGCGCCAGCAGTGAGTACGGACTAGCGGGAAATAATGAGCAGTTCTTC
V gene: TRBV18; D gene: TRBD1; J gene: TRBJ2-6; clone size: .; CDR3 protein: CASSPPGQGITSGANVLTF; CDR3 DNA: TGTGCCAGCTCACCACCCGGACAGGGGATAACCTCTGGGGCCAACGTCCTGACTTTC
V gene: TRBV19; D gene: TRBD2; J gene: TRBJ2-7; clone size: .; CDR3 protein: CASSLTSGRAHEQYF; CDR3 DNA: TGTGCCAGTAGTCTGACTAGCGGGAGGGCCCACGAGCAGTACTTC
V gene: TRBV19; D gene: .; J gene: TRBJ1-1; clone size: few; CDR3 protein: CASNFRQNTEAFF; CDR3 DNA: TGTGCCAGTAACTTCCGACAGAACACTGAAGCTTTCTTT
V gene: TRBV7-7; D gene: TRBD2; J gene: TRBJ2-1; clone size: .; CDR3 protein: CASSPGLAGVTSSYNEQFF; CDR3 DNA: TGTGCCAGCAGCCCCGGACTAGCGGGGGTGACAAGCTCCTACAATGAGCAGTTCTTC
V gene: TRBV6-5; D gene: .; J gene: TRBJ2-7; clone size: .; CDR3 protein: CASSYREVLSYEQYF; CDR3 DNA: TGTGCCAGCAGTTACAGGGAAGTCCTGTCCTACGAGCAGTACTTC
V gene: TRBV7-8; D gene: .; J gene: TRBJ1-2; clone size: .; CDR3 protein: CASSPGQLNYGYTF; CDR3 DNA: TGTGCCAGCAGCCCCGGACAGCTTAACTATGGCTACACCTTC
V gene: TRBV28; D gene: TRBD2; J gene: TRBJ2-2; clone size: .; CDR3 protein: CASSLWGLAGGPGELFF; CDR3 DNA: TGTGCCAGCAGCCTCTGGGGACTAGCGGGAGGCCCCGGGGAGCTGTTTTTT
V gene: TRBV2; D gene: TRBD1; J gene: TRBJ1-4; clone size: once; CDR3 protein: CASSAPFGQGKSNEKLFF; CDR3 DNA: TGTGCCAGCAGTGCCCCCTTTGGACAGGGCAAATCTAATGAAAAACTGTTTTTT
V gene: TRBV2; D gene: TRBD2; J gene: TRBJ2-7; clone size: .; CDR3 protein: CASSRDYTRSYEQYF; CDR3 DNA: TGTGCCAGCAGTCGGGACTACACCCGTTCCTACGAGCAGTACTTC
V gene: TRBV10-2; D gene: TRBD2; J gene: TRBJ2-7; clone size: .; CDR3 protein: CASSEGLAGSYEQYF; CDR3 DNA: TGCGCCAGCAGTGAGGGACTAGCGGGTTCCTACGAGCAGTACTTC
V gene: TRBV5-4; D gene: .; J gene: TRBJ2-7; clone size: .; CDR3 protein: CASSPRSGDEQYF; CDR3 DNA: TGTGCCAGCAGCCCGCGGTCGGGGGACGAGCAGTACTTC
V gene: TRBV27; D gene: .; J gene: TRBJ1-5; clone size: .; CDR3 protein: CASSLLGGPYSNQPQHF; CDR3 DNA: TGTGCCAGCAGTTTACTAGGGGGGCCTTATAGCAATCAGCCCCAGCATTTT
V gene: TRBV18; D gene: .; J gene: TRBJ2-1; clone size: .; CDR3 protein: CASSQSISQGRNEQFF; CDR3 DNA: TGTGCCAGCTCCCAGTCGATTTCACAGGGGAGGAATGAGCAGTTCTTC
V gene: TRBV5-6; D gene: .; J gene: TRBJ1-2; clone size: .; CDR3 protein: CASSYRKNYGYTF; CDR3 DNA: TGTGCCAGCAGCTACAGGAAAAACTATGGCTACACCTTC
V gene: TRBV4-1; D gene: .; J gene: TRBJ1-1; clone size: .; CDR3 protein: CASSQPAPMNTEAFF; CDR3 DNA: TGCGCCAGCAGCCAACCAGCGCCTATGAACACTGAAGCTTTCTTT
V gene: TRBV4-1; D gene: TRBD2; J gene: TRBJ2-7; clone size: once; CDR3 protein: CASSQGALGAGGSEQYF; CDR3 DNA: TGCGCCAGCAGCCAAGGGGCTTTAGGAGCGGGAGGTAGCGAGCAGTACTTC
V gene: TRBV4-1; D gene: TRBD2; J gene: TRBJ2-3; clone size: few; CDR3 protein: CASSQRLAGPTDTQYF; CDR3 DNA: TGCGCCAGCAGCCAACGTCTAGCGGGACCCACAGATACGCAGTATTTT
V gene: TRBV4-1; D gene: .; J gene: TRBJ1-1; clone size: once; CDR3 protein: CASSQGERSNTEAFF; CDR3 DNA: TGCGCCAGCAGCCAAGGGGAGAGGTCGAACACTGAAGCTTTCTTT
V gene: TRBV10-1; D gene: .; J gene: TRBJ2-7; clone size: .; CDR3 protein: CASSDPGQGGYEQYF; CDR3 DNA: TGCGCCAGCAGTGACCCGGGGCAGGGAGGCTACGAGCAGTACTTC
V gene: TRBV21-1; D gene: .; J gene: TRBJ2-5; clone size: .; CDR3 protein: CASSAPGLQETQYF; CDR3 DNA: TGTGCCAGCAGTGCTCCGGGACTCCAAGAGACCCAGTACTTC
V gene: TRBV7-6; D gene: .; J gene: TRBJ1-1; clone size: few; CDR3 protein: CASGIGSKAFF; CDR3 DNA: TGTGCTAGCGGTATAGGCAGTAAAGCTTTCTTT
V gene: TRBV7-9; D gene: .; J gene: TRBJ2-3; clone size: few; CDR3 protein: CASSLGAGTRADTQYF; CDR3 DNA: TGTGCCAGCAGCTTAGGGGCGGGCACTCGGGCAGATACGCAGTATTTT
V gene: TRBV2; D gene: TRBD1; J gene: TRBJ1-1; clone size: .; CDR3 protein: CASRPGQGDAFF; CDR3 DNA: TGTGCCAGCAGGCCGGGACAGGGGGACGCTTTCTTT
V gene: TRBV15; D gene: .; J gene: TRBJ1-1; clone size: once; CDR3 protein: CATSRTTGGVEAFF; CDR3 DNA: TGTGCCACCAGCAGAACTACAGGAGGGGTTGAAGCTTTCTTT
V gene: TRBV15; D gene: .; J gene: TRBJ1-2; clone size: .; CDR3 protein: CATSRVGANNYGYTF; CDR3 DNA: TGTGCCACCAGCAGAGTGGGGGCGAATAACTATGGCTACACCTTC
V gene: TRBV4-1; D gene: TRBD2; J gene: TRBJ2-1; clone size: .; CDR3 protein: CASSQVGTSGLNEQFF; CDR3 DNA: TGCGCCAGCAGCCAAGTTGGGACTAGCGGCCTAAATGAGCAGTTCTTC
V gene: TRBV18; D gene: .; J gene: TRBJ1-4; clone size: .; CDR3 protein: CTSSQEANEKLFF; CDR3 DNA: TGTACCAGCTCACAGGAGGCTAATGAAAAACTGTTTTTT
V gene: TRBV7-2; D gene: TRBD1; J gene: TRBJ1-2; clone size: .; CDR3 protein: CASSLWSGGYGYTF; CDR3 DNA: TGTGCCAGCAGCTTATGGTCAGGGGGCTATGGCTACACCTTC
V gene: TRBV18; D gene: TRBD1; J gene: TRBJ1-1; clone size: .; CDR3 protein: CASSPQGDTEAFF; CDR3 DNA: TGTGCCAGCTCACCTCAGGGGGACACTGAAGCTTTCTTT
V gene: TRBV28; D gene: .; J gene: TRBJ1-1; clone size: .; CDR3 protein: CASSLDPGRSAAFF; CDR3 DNA: TGTGCCAGCAGTTTAGACCCCGGCAGGTCGGCAGCCTTCTTT
V gene: TRBV13; D gene: TRBD1; J gene: TRBJ2-4; clone size: once; CDR3 protein: CASSSWTGLAKNIQYF; CDR3 DNA: TGTGCCAGCAGCTCCTGGACAGGGCTAGCCAAAAACATTCAGTACTTC
V gene: TRBV13; D gene: .; J gene: TRBJ2-3; clone size: .; CDR3 protein: CASSLEVDEVDTQYF; CDR3 DNA: TGTGCCAGCAGCTTAGAAGTTGACGAGGTAGATACGCAGTATTTT
V gene: TRBV5-1; D gene: .; J gene: TRBJ2-3; clone size: .; CDR3 protein: CASKGEDTQYF; CDR3 DNA: TGCGCCAGCAAGGGTGAGGATACGCAGTATTTT